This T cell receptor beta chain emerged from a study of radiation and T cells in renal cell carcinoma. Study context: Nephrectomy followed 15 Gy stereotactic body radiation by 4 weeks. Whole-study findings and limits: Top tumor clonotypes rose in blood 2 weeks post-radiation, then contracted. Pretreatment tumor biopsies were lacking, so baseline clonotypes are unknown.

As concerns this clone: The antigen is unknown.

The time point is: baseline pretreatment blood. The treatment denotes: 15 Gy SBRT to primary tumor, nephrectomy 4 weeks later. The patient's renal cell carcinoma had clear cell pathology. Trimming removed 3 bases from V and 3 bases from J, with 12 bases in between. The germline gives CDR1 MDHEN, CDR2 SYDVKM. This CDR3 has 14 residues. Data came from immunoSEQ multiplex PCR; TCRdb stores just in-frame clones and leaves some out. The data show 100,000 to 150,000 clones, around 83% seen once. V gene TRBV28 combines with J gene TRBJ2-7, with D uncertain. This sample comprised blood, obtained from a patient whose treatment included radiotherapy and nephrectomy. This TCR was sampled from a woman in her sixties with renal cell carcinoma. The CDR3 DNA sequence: TGTGCCAGCAGTTTTCCCGAGGTTTACTACGAGCAGTACTTC. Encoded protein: CASSFPEVYYEQYF. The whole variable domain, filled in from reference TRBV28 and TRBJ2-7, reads DVKVTQSSRYLVKRTGEKVFLECVQDMDHENMFWYRQDPGLGLRLIYFSYDVKMKEKGDIPEGYSVSREKKERFSLILESASTNQTSMYLCASSFPEVYYEQYFGPGTRLTVT.